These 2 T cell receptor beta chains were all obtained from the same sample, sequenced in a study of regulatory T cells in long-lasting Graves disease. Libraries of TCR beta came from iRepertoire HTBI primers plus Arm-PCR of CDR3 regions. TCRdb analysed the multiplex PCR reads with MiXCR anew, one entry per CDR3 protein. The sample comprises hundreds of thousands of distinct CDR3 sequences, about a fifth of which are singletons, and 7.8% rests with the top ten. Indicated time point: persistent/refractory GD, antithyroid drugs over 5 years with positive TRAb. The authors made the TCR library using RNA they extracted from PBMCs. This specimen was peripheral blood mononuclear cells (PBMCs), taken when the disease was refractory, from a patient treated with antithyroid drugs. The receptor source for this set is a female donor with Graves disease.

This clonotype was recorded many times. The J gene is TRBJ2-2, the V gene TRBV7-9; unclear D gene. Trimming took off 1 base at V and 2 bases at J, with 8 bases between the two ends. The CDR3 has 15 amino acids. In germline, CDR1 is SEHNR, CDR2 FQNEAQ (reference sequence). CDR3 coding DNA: TGTGCCAGCAGCTTAGAGGCAGCCAACACCGGGGAGCTGTTTTTT. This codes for CASSLEAANTGELFF.

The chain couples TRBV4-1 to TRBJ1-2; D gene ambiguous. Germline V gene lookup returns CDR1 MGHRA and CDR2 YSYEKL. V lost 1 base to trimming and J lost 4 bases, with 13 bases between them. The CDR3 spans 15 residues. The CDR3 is CASSQGRGFTYGYTF. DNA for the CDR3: TGCGCCAGCAGCCAAGGCAGAGGATTTACCTATGGCTACACCTTC.